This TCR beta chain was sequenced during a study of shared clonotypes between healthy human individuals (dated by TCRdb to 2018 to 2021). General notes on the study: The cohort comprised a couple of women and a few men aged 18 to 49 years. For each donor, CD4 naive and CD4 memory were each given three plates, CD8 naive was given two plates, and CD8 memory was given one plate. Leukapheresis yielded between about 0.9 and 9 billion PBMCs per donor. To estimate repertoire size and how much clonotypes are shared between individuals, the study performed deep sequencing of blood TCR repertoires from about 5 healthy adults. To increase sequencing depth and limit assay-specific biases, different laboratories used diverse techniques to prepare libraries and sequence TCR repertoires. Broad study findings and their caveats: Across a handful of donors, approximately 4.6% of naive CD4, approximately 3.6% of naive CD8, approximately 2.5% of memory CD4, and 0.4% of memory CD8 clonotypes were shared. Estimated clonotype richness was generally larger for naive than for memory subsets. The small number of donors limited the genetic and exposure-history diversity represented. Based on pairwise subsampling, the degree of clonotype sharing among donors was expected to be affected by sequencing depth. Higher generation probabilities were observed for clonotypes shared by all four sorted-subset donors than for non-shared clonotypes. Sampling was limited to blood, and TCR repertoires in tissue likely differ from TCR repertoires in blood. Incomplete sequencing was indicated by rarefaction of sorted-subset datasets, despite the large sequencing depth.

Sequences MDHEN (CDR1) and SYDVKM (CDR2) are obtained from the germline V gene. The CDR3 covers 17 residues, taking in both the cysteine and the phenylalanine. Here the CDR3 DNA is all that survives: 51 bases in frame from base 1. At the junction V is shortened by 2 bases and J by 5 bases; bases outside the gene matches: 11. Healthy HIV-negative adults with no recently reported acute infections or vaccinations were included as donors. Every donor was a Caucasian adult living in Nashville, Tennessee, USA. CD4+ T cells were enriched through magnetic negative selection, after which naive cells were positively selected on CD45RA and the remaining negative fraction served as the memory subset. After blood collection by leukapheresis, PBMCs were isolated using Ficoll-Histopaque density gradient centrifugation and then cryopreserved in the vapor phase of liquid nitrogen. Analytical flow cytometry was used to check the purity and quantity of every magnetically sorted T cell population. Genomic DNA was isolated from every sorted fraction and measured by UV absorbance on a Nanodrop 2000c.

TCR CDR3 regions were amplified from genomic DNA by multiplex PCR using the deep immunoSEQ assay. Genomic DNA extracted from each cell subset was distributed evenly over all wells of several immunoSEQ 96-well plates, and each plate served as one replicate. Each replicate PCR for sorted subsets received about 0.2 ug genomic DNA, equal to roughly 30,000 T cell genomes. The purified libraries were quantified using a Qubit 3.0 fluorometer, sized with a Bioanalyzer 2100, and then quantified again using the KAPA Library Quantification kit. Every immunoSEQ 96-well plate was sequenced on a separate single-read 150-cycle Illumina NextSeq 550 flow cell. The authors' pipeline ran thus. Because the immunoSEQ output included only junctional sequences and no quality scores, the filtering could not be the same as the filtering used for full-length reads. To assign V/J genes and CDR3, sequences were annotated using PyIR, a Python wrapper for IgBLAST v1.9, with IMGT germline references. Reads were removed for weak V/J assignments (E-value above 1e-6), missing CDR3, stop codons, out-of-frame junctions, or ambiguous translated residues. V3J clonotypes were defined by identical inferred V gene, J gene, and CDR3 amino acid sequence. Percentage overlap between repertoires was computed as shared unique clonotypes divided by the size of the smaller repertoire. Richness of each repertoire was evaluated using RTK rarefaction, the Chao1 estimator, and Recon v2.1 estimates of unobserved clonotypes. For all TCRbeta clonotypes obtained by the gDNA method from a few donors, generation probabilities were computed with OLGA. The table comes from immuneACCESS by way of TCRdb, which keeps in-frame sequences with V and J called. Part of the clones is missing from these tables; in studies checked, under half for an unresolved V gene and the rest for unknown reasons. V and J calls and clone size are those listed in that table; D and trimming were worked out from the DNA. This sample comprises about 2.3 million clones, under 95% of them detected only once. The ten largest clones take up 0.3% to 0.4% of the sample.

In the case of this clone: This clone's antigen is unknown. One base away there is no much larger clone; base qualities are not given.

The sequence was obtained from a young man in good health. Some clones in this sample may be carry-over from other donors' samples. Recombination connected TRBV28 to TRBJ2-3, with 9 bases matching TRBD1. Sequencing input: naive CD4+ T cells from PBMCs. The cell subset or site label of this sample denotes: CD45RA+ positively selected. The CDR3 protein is CASSLVAVTGGIDTQYF. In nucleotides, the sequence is TGTGCCAGCAGTTTAGTGGCTGTGACAGGGGGGATAGATACGCAGTATTTT.